One sample yielded the 29 T cell receptor beta chains listed below, sequenced in a study of CD8+CD57+ T cells in acquired aplastic anemia. The TCR beta profiling, which covered VDJ combination and CDR3 sequence, was carried out using genomic DNA as the template. TCRdb re-called the reads with MiXCR, one entry per CDR3 protein. Here the sample spans some 190,000 distinct CDR3 sequences, just over 45% being singletons. The sample taken for sequencing was sorted CD4+, CD8+, or CD8+CD57+ T cells (not recorded which) from PBMCs. These receptors all stem from a human donor in good health.

This clonotype was seen a handful of times. For the CDR3, the DNA is TGTGCCAGCAGCTTAGCAGCTTTGGGCCTTTACGAGCAGTACTTC. Its translation: CASSLAALGLYEQYF. The chain employs TRBV7-8 and TRBJ2-7; D gene uncertain. CDR3 length: 15 amino acids. In germline, CDR1 is SGHVS, CDR2 FQNEAQ. Trimming removed 0 bases from V and 4 bases from J, with 13 bases in between. The entire variable domain, with the rest obtained from reference TRBV7-8 and TRBJ2-7, is as follows: GAGVSQSPRYKVAKRGQDVALRCDPISGHVSLFWYQQALGQGPEFLTYFQNEAQLDKSGLPSDRFFAERPEGSVSTLKIQRTQQEDSAVYLCASSLAALGLYEQYFGPGTRLTVT.

The rearrangement joins TRBV5-1 to TRBJ2-3; maybe TRBD2 (5 bases). The V gene's germline CDR1 is SGHRS and CDR2 YFSETQ. The CDR3 has 15 amino acids. Between the trimmed V and J ends, which lost 2 bases and 0 bases, there was a span of 10 bases. CDR3 amino acids: CASSFQRISTDTQYF. The CDR3 region has the DNA TGCGCCAGCAGCTTTCAGCGGATTAGCACAGATACGCAGTATTTT.

Concerning this clonotype: With a much larger clone just one base away, this may be a read error. The J gene is TRBJ2-3, the V gene TRBV11-2; D is unresolved. CDR3 size: 14 residues. Trimming stripped 8 bases from V and 4 bases from J, with 16 bases between. CDR1 and CDR2 (germline): SGHAT, FQNNGV. CDR3 residues: CASGIRFSADTQYF. The CDR3 nucleotides read TGTGCCAGCGGTATACGGTTCTCCGCAGATACGCAGTATTTT.

This chain uses TRBV10-3 with TRBJ1-1; the D is unclear. This CDR3 is built from 15 residues. The V end was cut by 3 bases, the J end by 6 bases, with 17 bases between. Looked up from germline, CDR1 is ENHRY and CDR2 is SYGVKD. The CDR3 spells CAISDLGRGRAEAFF. In nucleotides, the CDR3 is TGTGCCATCAGTGATCTGGGCCGGGGAAGGGCTGAAGCTTTCTTT.

The chain carries TRBV14 and TRBJ1-1; D unresolved. V lost 1 base and J lost 4, with 7 bases in between. CDR3 length: 13 residues. CDR1 is SGHDN and CDR2 is FVKESK in the germline V gene. DNA for the CDR3: TGTGCCAGCAGCCAAGGTGGGATCACTGAAGCTTTCTTT. This gives the protein CASSQGGITEAFF.

A note on this clonotype: A read error may explain this, as a much larger clone is one base away. V and J are TRBV4-1 and TRBJ2-1; D gene uncertain. The CDR3 is made up of 13 amino acids. With 1 base removed from V and 9 bases from J, the gap between germline ends came to 10 bases. Germline V gives CDR1 MGHRA, CDR2 YSYEKL. CDR3 amino acids: CASSQVGFGEQFF. Written as DNA, the CDR3 is TGCGCCAGCAGCCAAGTGGGGTTCGGTGAGCAGTTCTTC.

This clonotype was counted many times. The genes are TRBV20-1 and TRBJ1-3; D is uncertain. CDR3 length: 14 residues. The V gene's germline CDR1 is DFQATT and CDR2 SNEGSKA (reference sequence). V lost 1 base and J 0 bases, leaving 7 bases between the germline ends. As DNA, the CDR3 is TGCAGTGCTAGAGGAAGCCACTCTGGAAACACCATATATTTT. Translated, it gives CSARGSHSGNTIYF.

Concerning this clonotype: The conserved final phenylalanine or tryptophan is absent from the CDR3, which likely points to a read error. V is TRBV2 and J is TRBJ1-6; tentative D call: TRBD1 (6 bases). Germline V CDR1 and CDR2: SNHLY, FYNNEI. The V and J ends lost 5 bases and 5 bases respectively, with 13 bases between them. This CDR3 has 15 amino acids. CDR3 region: CASSFLGGDNSPLHL. The CDR3 DNA is TGTGCCAGCAGTTTTTTAGGGGGTGATAATTCACCCCTCCACCTT.

The chain carries TRBV7-9 and TRBJ1-2; D ambiguous. This CDR3 has 10 residues. Germline V gene lookup returns CDR1 SEHNR and CDR2 FQNEAQ (reference sequence). CDR3 in amino acids: CTDTINGYTF. The CDR3 DNA is TGTACCGACACCATTAATGGCTACACCTTC.

The V and J genes are TRBV4-2 and TRBJ1-6; weak D call: TRBD1 (6 bases). With 3 bases removed from V and 8 bases from J, the gap between germline ends came to 14 bases. The CDR3 covers 15 residues. Per germline, CDR1 LGHNA and CDR2 YNFKEQ. CDR3 nucleotides: TGTGCCAGCAGCCAGCCGTCAGGGGACTATTCACCCCTCCACTTT. This sequence encodes CASSQPSGDYSPLHF.

In this sample, this clonotype turned up once. A much larger clone lies a single base off, so this may be a read error. The rearrangement joins TRBV7-2 to TRBJ2-1; D might be TRBD2 (6 bases). Per the germline V gene, CDR1 is SGHTA and CDR2 is FQGNSA. The CDR3 length is 16 residues. In DNA, the CDR3 is TGTGCCAGCAGCTTAGCAGCGGGTAGCTCCTACAATGAGCCGTTCTTC. It is translated as CASSLAAGSSYNEPFF.

V gene TRBV2 combines with J gene TRBJ2-1, with 11 bases lining up with TRBD2. The CDR3 loop spans 14 amino acids. V lost 6 bases and J lost 7; bases outside the gene matches: 5. Germline V lookup: CDR1 SNHLY, CDR2 FYNNEI. The CDR3 coding sequence is TGTGCCAGCAGCTCTAGCGGGAGGACGAATGAGCAGTTCTTC. It is translated as CASSSSGRTNEQFF.

This chain links TRBV11-2 with TRBJ2-7; possibly TRBD1 for D (6 bases). The V gene lost 5 bases and the J gene lost 2 bases, with 16 bases spanning the gap. The CDR3 has 15 amino acids. CDR1 is SGHAT and CDR2 is FQNNGV in the germline V gene. This chain's CDR3 is CASSPSGRGTYEQYF. The CDR3, as DNA: TGTGCCAGCAGCCCATCGGGCAGGGGAACCTACGAGCAGTACTTC.

The chain couples TRBV20-1 to TRBJ2-5; 14 bases match TRBD2. CDR1 and CDR2 from the germline V gene are DFQATT and SNEGSKA (reference sequence). With 2 bases clipped from V and 4 bases from J, the junction kept 3 bases outside the gene matches. The CDR3 loop spans 15 amino acids. The CDR3 here is CSARRLAGGRETQYF. CDR3 coding DNA: TGCAGTGCTAGAAGACTAGCGGGAGGGAGAGAGACCCAGTACTTC.

This clonotype showed up many times. The rearrangement joins TRBV6-1 to TRBJ1-6; TRBD1 might be the D (6 bases). V gave up 8 bases and J gave up 7 bases, with 15 bases separating them. The CDR3 spans 14 residues. The germline V gene encodes CDR1 MNHNS and CDR2 SASEGT. The CDR3 sequence is CASGVQGGNSPLHF. The CDR3 nucleotides read TGTGCCAGCGGAGTACAGGGAGGGAATTCACCCCTCCACTTT.

The chain couples TRBV18 to TRBJ2-5; possible D gene TRBD2, 5 bases. CDR3 length: 13 residues. Germline V gene sequence: CDR1 KGHSH, CDR2 LQKENI. With 3 bases removed from V and 4 bases from J, the gap between germline ends came to 9 bases. CDR3 DNA sequence: TGTGCCAGCTCACCGTCCCGGGGAGAGACCCAGTACTTC. Translation gives CASSPSRGETQYF. Based on the CDR3 plus reference TRBV18 and TRBJ2-5, the full variable domain is NAGVMQNPRHLVRRRGQEARLRCSPMKGHSHVYWYRQLPEEGLKFMVYLQKENIIDESGMPKERFSAEFPKEGPSILRIQQVVRGDSAAYFCASSPSRGETQYFGPGTRLLVL.

The V call is TRBV10-3, the J call TRBJ1-6, with 10 bases matching TRBD1. V was clipped by 4 bases and J by 9 bases; unmatched bases: 6. The CDR3 contains 15 residues. The germline V gene encodes CDR1 ENHRY and CDR2 SYGVKD. The CDR3: CAISAGTGERSPLHF. The CDR3 DNA follows: TGTGCCATCAGTGCTGGGACAGGGGAACGTTCACCCCTCCACTTT.

This clonotype was detected ten times or more. The rearrangement uses TRBV20-1 and TRBJ1-5; no firm D call. V lost 0 bases and J 1 base, leaving 13 bases between the germline ends. The CDR3 has 16 residues. Germline V gene lookup returns CDR1 DFQATT and CDR2 SNEGSKA (reference sequence). As DNA, the CDR3 is TGCAGTGCTAGAGACCCGAGCCCTGGGAGCAATCAGCCCCAGCATTTT. Residues: CSARDPSPGSNQPQHF.

This rearrangement joins TRBV2 to TRBJ2-7, with D perhaps matching TRBD1 (6 bases). V shed 6 bases and J shed 2 bases, with 14 bases lying between them. Germline loops: CDR1 SNHLY, CDR2 FYNNEI. CDR3 size: 14 residues. CDR3 bases: TGTGCCAGCAGGGAACACAGGGATACCTACGAGCAGTACTTC. Its translation: CASREHRDTYEQYF.

This clonotype occurred once. The chain employs TRBV7-9 and TRBJ1-3; tentatively, D is TRBD1 (5 bases). The germline CDR1 and CDR2 sequences are SEHNR and FQNEAQ (reference sequence). V shed 5 bases and J shed 7 bases, with 9 bases lying between them. This CDR3 spans 12 amino acids. The CDR3 region has the DNA TGTGCCAGCAGCCGGGGGGAGAACACCATATATTTT. Translation: CASSRGENTIYF.

This clonotype has just a few counts. The chain recombines TRBV12-5 with TRBJ1-1, with D tentatively TRBD1 (6 bases). CDR1 is LGHNT, CDR2 FRNRAP, per germline. Trimming took off 3 bases at V and 7 bases at J, with 9 bases between the two ends. The CDR3 length is 12 residues. The CDR3 loop reads CASGFGQNEAFF. DNA of the CDR3: TGTGCTAGTGGTTTTGGACAGAATGAAGCTTTCTTT.

J is TRBJ2-2 and V is TRBV5-1, with 7 bases fitting TRBD2. In germline, CDR1 is SGHRS, CDR2 YFSETQ. After removal of 3 bases from V and 5 bases from J, the junction contained 7 bases not matched to a gene. This CDR3 comprises 15 residues. The CDR3 DNA reads TGCGCCAGCAGCTCCCTTGCGGGAGCGACCGGGGAGCTGTTTTTT. Its protein is CASSSLAGATGELFF.

This rearrangement joins TRBV11-1 to TRBJ2-1; 12 positions agree with TRBD2. Germline V gene lookup returns CDR1 SGHAT and CDR2 FQDESV (reference sequence). CDR3 length equals 16 residues. The V and J ends lost 0 bases and 9 bases, in that order; junction bases with no gene match: 6. CDR3 DNA: TGTGCCAGCAGCTTAGCTTCTAGCGGGGGGGCCGGTGAGCAGTTCTTC. It specifies CASSLASSGGAGEQFF.

Only a few counts were recorded for this clonotype. The chain employs TRBV18 and TRBJ2-3; D might be TRBD1 (5 bases). Trimming pared 1 base from V and 0 bases from J, leaving 11 bases between. The length of the CDR3 is 16 residues. Germline CDR1 reads KGHSH; CDR2 reads LQKENI. The CDR3 reads CASSPLREPSTDTQYF. The CDR3 region has the DNA TGTGCCAGCTCACCACTCAGGGAACCGAGCACAGATACGCAGTATTTT.

The chain recombines TRBV7-9 with TRBJ2-7, with D possibly being TRBD1 or TRBD2 (5 bases each). The germline gives CDR1 SEHNR, CDR2 FQNEAQ (reference sequence). Trimming cost V 5 bases and J 3 bases, with 11 bases left between them. This CDR3 is 13 amino acids long. The CDR3 DNA is TGTGCCAGCAGCCGCACGGGGCACTACGAGCAGTACTTC. Its protein is CASSRTGHYEQYF.

CDR3 sequence: CAGALATGGGNTIYF. The CDR3 region has the DNA TGTGCCGGCGCACTGGCGACAGGGGGAGGAAACACCATATATTTT. The chain carries TRBV11-3 and TRBJ1-3, with TRBD1 identical over 9 bases. Germline CDR1 and CDR2: SGHNT and YENEEA. This CDR3 is 15 amino acids long. V was pared by 11 bases and J by 4 bases, with 12 bases of the junction left unmatched.

Of note for this clonotype: With a much larger clone just one base away, this may be a read error. The chain has TRBV9 and TRBJ2-1, with TRBD2 identical over 11 bases. The germline V gene encodes CDR1 SGDLS and CDR2 YYNGEE. This CDR3 contains 16 residues. V gave up 4 bases and J gave up 7 bases; unmatched junction bases: 10. The CDR3 DNA follows: TGTGCCAGCAGCAAAGGGGTAGCGGGAGGGCAAAATGAGCAGTTCTTC. As protein: CASSKGVAGGQNEQFF.

The chain combines TRBV19 with TRBJ2-7; 11 bases map to TRBD2. Per germline, CDR1 LNHDA and CDR2 SQIVND (reference sequence). The V gene end was trimmed by 11 bases and the J gene end by 3 bases; junction bases not matched to a gene: 9. There are 14 residues in the CDR3. The DNA for the CDR3 is TGTGCCTCCGCCCGACTAGCGGGAATCTACGAGCAGTACTTC. Protein product: CASARLAGIYEQYF.

This clonotype was recorded at least ten times. The J gene is TRBJ2-1, the V gene TRBV11-2, with D tentatively TRBD1 (6 bases). The CDR3 covers 15 residues. Germline-derived CDR1 and CDR2 are SGHAT and FQNNGV. V was trimmed by 1 base and J by 8 bases, leaving 15 bases between them. CDR3 nucleotides: TGTGCCAGCAGCTTAGGGGGGCGGACGTTCGATGAGCAGTTCTTC. Protein sequence: CASSLGGRTFDEQFF.